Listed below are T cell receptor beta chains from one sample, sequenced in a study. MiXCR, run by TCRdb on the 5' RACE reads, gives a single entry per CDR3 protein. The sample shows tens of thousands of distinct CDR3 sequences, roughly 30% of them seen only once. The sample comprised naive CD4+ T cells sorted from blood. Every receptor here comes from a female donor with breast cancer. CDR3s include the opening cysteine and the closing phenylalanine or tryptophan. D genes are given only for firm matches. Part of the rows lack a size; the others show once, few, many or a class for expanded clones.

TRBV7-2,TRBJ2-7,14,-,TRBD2,TGTGCCAGCAGTACCCTAGCGGGAGTGGCAGAGCAGTACTTC,CASSTLAGVAEQYF
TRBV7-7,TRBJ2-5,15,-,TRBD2,TGTGCTAGCAGCTTAGGAGCGGGAGGTATAGAGACCCAGTACTTC,CASSLGAGGIETQYF
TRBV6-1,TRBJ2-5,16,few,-,TGTGCCAGCAGTGAAGCGGTGGGGTCAGGGGAAGAGACCCAGTACTTC,CASSEAVGSGEETQYF
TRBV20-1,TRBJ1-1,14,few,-,TGCAGTGCTAGAGAACCCCCGACAATTTCTGAAGCTTTCTTT,CSAREPPTISEAFF
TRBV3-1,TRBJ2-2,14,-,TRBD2,TGTGCCAGCAGGCGTAGCGGGGCCACCGGGGAGCTGTTTTTT,CASRRSGATGELFF
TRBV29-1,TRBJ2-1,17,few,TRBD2,TGCAGCGTCCGCGGGACTAGCGGGAGGGGGGCCTACAATGAGCAGTTCTTC,CSVRGTSGRGAYNEQFF
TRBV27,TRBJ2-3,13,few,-,TGTGCCAGCAGTCCGCGTACTGGCACAACGCAGTATTTT,CASSPRTGTTQYF
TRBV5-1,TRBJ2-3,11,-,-,TGCGCCAGCACCTCCGGAGATACGCAGTATTTT,CASTSGDTQYF
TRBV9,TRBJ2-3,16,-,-,TGTGCCAGCAGCAGGGGTTCGTGGGAGGAGACAGATACGCAGTATTTT,CASSRGSWEETDTQYF
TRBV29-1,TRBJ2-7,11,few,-,TGCAGCGTTTCAAGGTCGGGGGAGCAGTACTTC,CSVSRSGEQYF
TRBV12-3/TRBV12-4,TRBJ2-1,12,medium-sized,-,TGTGCCAGCAGCGTACTAGCAAGGGAGCAGTTCTTC,CASSVLAREQFF
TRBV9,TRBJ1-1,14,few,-,TGTGCCAGCAGCCCCCAAGGACAGAACACTGAAGCTTTCTTT,CASSPQGQNTEAFF
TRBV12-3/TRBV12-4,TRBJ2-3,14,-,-,TGTGCCAGCAGTTTTGGCGGAAACACAGATACGCAGTATTTT,CASSFGGNTDTQYF
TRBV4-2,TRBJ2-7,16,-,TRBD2,TGTGCCAGCAGCCAAGGACTAGCGGGAGGGGGAACCGAGCAGTACTTC,CASSQGLAGGGTEQYF